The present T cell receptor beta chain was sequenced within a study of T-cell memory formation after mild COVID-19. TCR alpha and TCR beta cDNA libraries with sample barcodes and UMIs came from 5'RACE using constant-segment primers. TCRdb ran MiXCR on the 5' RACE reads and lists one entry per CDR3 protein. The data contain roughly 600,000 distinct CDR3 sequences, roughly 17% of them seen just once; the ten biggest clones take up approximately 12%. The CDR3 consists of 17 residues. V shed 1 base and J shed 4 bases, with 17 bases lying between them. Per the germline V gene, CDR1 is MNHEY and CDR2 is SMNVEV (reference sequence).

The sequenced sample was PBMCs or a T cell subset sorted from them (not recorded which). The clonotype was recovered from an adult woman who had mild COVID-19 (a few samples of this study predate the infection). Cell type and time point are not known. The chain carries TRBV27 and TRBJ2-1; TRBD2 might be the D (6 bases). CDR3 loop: CASSLFPLRGYYNEQFF. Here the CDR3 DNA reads TGTGCCAGCAGTTTATTTCCCCTTCGGGGGTATTACAATGAGCAGTTCTTC.